The T cell receptor beta chain described here comes from a study of EBV T-cell therapy then PD-1 blockade in nasopharyngeal carcinoma. This table comes from immunoSEQ multiplex PCR, and its TCRdb copy is limited to in-frame clones, with some not included. The sample has fewer than 25,000 clones, roughly 80% seen once; the top ten hold 30% to 35%. The CDR3 consists of 15 residues. Germline V lookup: CDR1 MNHEY, CDR2 SVGAGI. V was shortened by 2 bases and J by 3 bases, with 12 bases between the two germline ends. For this clone: Its antigen is unidentified.

The time point was: 266 days after commencement of treatment, after nivolumab therapy. The sample's treatment: AdE1-LMPpoly-expanded autologous EBV-specific T-cell therapy followed by anti-PD-1 nivolumab. The rearrangement joins TRBV6-5 to TRBJ2-3; a weak D match, TRBD1 (6 bases). This sequence was found in a man aged 35-49 years with nasopharyngeal carcinoma. Sequences were derived from CD8+ T cells from blood, sampled at roughly day 250 from a patient whose treatment included autologous EBV-specific T cells and nivolumab. The CDR3 here is CASSYGQGSTDTQYF. CDR3 nucleotide sequence: TGTGCCAGCAGTTACGGGCAGGGGTCGACAGATACGCAGTATTTT.